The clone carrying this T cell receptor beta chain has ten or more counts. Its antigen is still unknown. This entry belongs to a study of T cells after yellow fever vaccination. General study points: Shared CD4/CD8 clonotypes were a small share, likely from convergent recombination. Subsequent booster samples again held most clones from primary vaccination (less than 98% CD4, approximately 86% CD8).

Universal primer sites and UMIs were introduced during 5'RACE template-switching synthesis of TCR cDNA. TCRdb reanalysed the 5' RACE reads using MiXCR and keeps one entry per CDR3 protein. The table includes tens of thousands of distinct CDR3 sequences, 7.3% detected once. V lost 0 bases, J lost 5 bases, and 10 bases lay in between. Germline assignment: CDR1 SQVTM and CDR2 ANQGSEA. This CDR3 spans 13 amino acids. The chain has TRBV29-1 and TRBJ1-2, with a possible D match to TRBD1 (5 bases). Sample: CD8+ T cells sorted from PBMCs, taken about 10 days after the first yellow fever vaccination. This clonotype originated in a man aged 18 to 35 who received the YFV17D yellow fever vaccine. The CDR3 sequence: CSVEDHGGYGYTF. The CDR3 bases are TGCAGCGTTGAAGATCATGGGGGTTATGGCTACACCTTC.